The 23 T cell receptor beta chains below all came from one sample that was sequenced in a study of blood T cell repertoires in COVID-19. Assay: immunoSEQ multiplex PCR; the TCRdb copy retains only in-frame clones and omits some. The sample yields over 100,000 clones, about 89% seen once. The sample was peripheral blood. The receptors were sampled from a man aged 35 to 55 with acute or convalescent COVID-19.

This rearrangement joins TRBV6-5 to TRBJ2-3, with unresolved D. CDR1 MNHEY and CDR2 SVGAGI come from the germline V gene. V was trimmed by 2 bases and J by 6 bases, leaving 6 bases between them. The CDR3 loop spans 12 amino acids. As DNA, the CDR3 is TGTGCCAGCAGTTACGGCTCCGATACGCAGTATTTT. Translated: CASSYGSDTQYF.

The V gene is TRBV6-2 or TRBV6-3, the J gene TRBJ1-1; 8 nucleotides match TRBD1. The CDR3 spans 13 residues. V lost 6 bases, J lost 3 bases, and 3 bases stayed unmatched. The germline CDR1 and CDR2 sequences are MNHEY and SVGEGT. The CDR3 reads CASSAQGDTEAFF. The CDR3 nucleotides read TGTGCCAGCAGCGCACAGGGGGACACTGAAGCTTTCTTT.

The V gene is TRBV5-1, the J gene TRBJ2-5; 10 bases align to TRBD1. Looked up from germline, CDR1 is SGHRS and CDR2 is YFSETQ. V shed 3 bases and J 2 bases; nucleotides not matched to a gene: 7. The CDR3 runs 16 residues. In DNA form, the CDR3 reads TGCGCCAGCAGCTCTGGACAGGGGGTAGGACAAGAGACCCAGTACTTC. Amino acid sequence: CASSSGQGVGQETQYF.

As concerns this clone: This sequence may be a read error, since a much larger clone differs from it by one base. V gene TRBV9 combines with J gene TRBJ1-3; D unresolved. Germline CDR1 and CDR2: SGDLS and YYNGEE. The CDR3 extends over 13 amino acids. V was clipped by 4 bases and J by 4 bases, with 9 bases between them. CDR3 coding DNA: TGTGCCAGCAGCCCCCGCGGGGGAAACACCATATATTTT. This translates into CASSPRGGNTIYF. Variable domain in full (rest from reference TRBV9 and TRBJ1-3): DSGVTQTPKHLITATGQRVTLRCSPRSGDLSVYWYQQSLDQGLQFLIQYYNGEERAKGNILERFSAQQFPDLHSELNLSSLELGDSALYFCASSPRGGNTIYFGEGSWLTVV.

The rearrangement joins TRBV6-1 to TRBJ1-5; 9 bases align to TRBD1. CDR1 is MNHNS, CDR2 SASEGT, per germline. The CDR3 is 16 residues long. The junction had 8 bases not matched to a gene; V was cut back by 2 bases and J by 6 bases. CDR3 DNA: TGTGCCAGCAGTGAATTTAAGGGACAGGGAGGTCAGCCCCAGCATTTT. As protein: CASSEFKGQGGQPQHF.

V usage is TRBV19 and J usage is TRBJ2-7, with D perhaps matching TRBD2 (6 bases). Trimming removed 6 bases at V and 6 bases at J, with 18 bases between. CDR1 LNHDA and CDR2 SQIVND come from the germline V gene (reference sequence). CDR3 length: 14 amino acids. The CDR3 sequence: CASRDLPYGSEQYF. CDR3 nucleotide sequence: TGTGCCAGTAGAGACCTCCCATACGGGAGCGAGCAGTACTTC. Looking up the rest from reference TRBV19 and TRBJ2-7 gives the full variable domain: DGGITQSPKYLFRKEGQNVTLSCEQNLNHDAMYWYRQDPGQGLRLIYYSQIVNDFQKGDIAEGYSVSREKKESFPLTVTSAQKNPTAFYLCASRDLPYGSEQYFGPGTRLTVT.

CDR3 protein: CASSLDGGLETQYF. The CDR3 DNA is TGTGCCAGCAGCTTAGACGGGGGTTTAGAGACCCAGTACTTC. This chain connects TRBV7-9 to TRBJ2-5; a possible D gene is TRBD2 (6 bases). Looked up from germline, CDR1 is SEHNR and CDR2 is FQNEAQ (reference sequence). V lost 1 base to trimming and J lost 4 bases, with 10 bases between them. This CDR3 is built from 14 residues.

The table lists this clone with a count of one. V and J are TRBV11-2 and TRBJ2-1; TRBD2 might be the D (5 bases). V was shortened by 1 base and J by 7 bases, with 11 bases between the two germline ends. Germline V gives CDR1 SGHAT, CDR2 FQNNGV. The CDR3 spans 14 residues. CDR3 sequence: CASSLGGLANEQFF. The CDR3 DNA follows: TGTGCCAGCAGCTTAGGTGGACTGGCAAATGAGCAGTTCTTC.

The rearrangement uses TRBV3-1 (or the pseudogene TRBV3-2) and TRBJ1-1; D is uncertain. V lost 4 bases to trimming and J lost 1 base, with 19 bases between them. The CDR3 is 17 residues long. Germline V gene lookup returns CDR1 LGHDT and CDR2 YNNKEL (reference sequence). The CDR3 DNA is TGTGCCAGCAGCCTTCGACGGGAGGGCTTCCGGAACACTGAAGCTTTCTTT. It translates to CASSLRREGFRNTEAFF.

The rearrangement uses TRBV7-9 and TRBJ2-2; tentative D call: TRBD2 (5 bases). Looked up from germline, CDR1 is SEHNR and CDR2 is FQNEAQ (reference sequence). This CDR3 comprises 15 residues. Trimming removed 3 bases from V and 4 bases from J, with 12 bases in between. The CDR3 region has the DNA TGTGCCAGCAGCTTGGCTAGCTTAGGCACCGGGGAGCTGTTTTTT. Translation: CASSLASLGTGELFF.

V is TRBV30 and J is TRBJ2-1; 9 nucleotides align to TRBD1. Trimming at V came to 3 bases and at J to 3 bases, leaving 3 bases not matched to a gene. The CDR3 contains 14 residues. CDR1 is GTSNPN, CDR2 SVGIG, per germline (reference sequence). The chain's CDR3 is CAWRMGQGYNEQFF. The CDR3, as DNA: TGTGCCTGGAGGATGGGACAGGGCTACAATGAGCAGTTCTTC.

This sequence joins TRBV7-9 and TRBJ1-6; D is unresolved. The CDR3 extends over 15 amino acids. V was pared by 3 bases and J by 8 bases, with 14 bases between. Germline V gives CDR1 SEHNR, CDR2 FQNEAQ (reference sequence). CDR3 protein: CASSFDKLGHSPLHF. CDR3 coding DNA: TGTGCCAGCAGCTTCGACAAACTTGGGCATTCACCCCTCCACTTT.

This chain connects TRBV29-1 to TRBJ1-1, with D unclear. Looked up from germline, CDR1 is SQVTM and CDR2 is ANQGSEA. The CDR3 covers 13 residues. V lost 4 bases and J 1 base, leaving 10 bases between the germline ends. Written as DNA, the CDR3 is TGCAGCGTTGGTGAGTTTAGGAACACTGAAGCTTTCTTT. The encoded protein is CSVGEFRNTEAFF.

V usage is TRBV5-6 and J usage is TRBJ2-7, with 11 bases that match TRBD1. The CDR3 totals 14 residues. The germline V gene encodes CDR1 SGHDT and CDR2 YYEEEE. V gave up 1 base and J gave up 9 bases; unmatched junction bases: 6. In DNA, the CDR3 is TGTGCCAGCAGCTTGACCGGGACAGGGGGTGGGCAGTACTTC. Its translation: CASSLTGTGGGQYF.

The rearrangement links TRBV7-3 to TRBJ1-6; 7 bases agree with TRBD1. Trimming took 5 bases from V and 7 from J; bases not matched to a gene: 8. The CDR3 spans 15 residues. Germline V gives CDR1 SGHTA, CDR2 FQGTGA. CDR3 DNA: TGTGCCAGCAGCGACACAGGGGCTTGGAATTCACCCCTCCACTTT. Its translation is CASSDTGAWNSPLHF.

V usage is TRBV2 and J usage is TRBJ1-2; 12 nucleotides agree with TRBD1. V was pared by 8 bases and J by 4 bases, with 11 bases of the junction left unmatched. The CDR3 length is 16 residues. The germline V gene encodes CDR1 SNHLY and CDR2 FYNNEI. The CDR3 spells CASDSLGTGGGYGYTF. The CDR3 DNA follows: TGTGCCAGCGATAGCCTCGGGACAGGGGGCGGCTATGGCTACACCTTC.

This clone was picked up one time. This chain connects TRBV4-3 to TRBJ2-5, with 12 bases matching TRBD2. This CDR3 contains 19 residues. Trimming took 0 bases from V and 0 from J; bases not matched to a gene: 8. Germline V gives CDR1 LGHNA, CDR2 YSLEER. This CDR3 is CASSQDFRTSGAYQETQYF. The CDR3 DNA sequence: TGCGCCAGCAGCCAAGATTTCCGGACTAGCGGGGCGTACCAAGAGACCCAGTACTTC.

V and J are TRBV11-2 and TRBJ2-1, with D possibly matching TRBD1 (6 bases). Germline V gives CDR1 SGHAT, CDR2 FQNNGV. V lost 5 bases and J 0 bases, leaving 20 bases between the germline ends. The CDR3 covers 18 residues. CDR3 sequence reads: CASSPTQGPYSSYNEQFF. DNA of the CDR3: TGTGCCAGCAGCCCAACTCAGGGGCCTTATAGCTCCTACAATGAGCAGTTCTTC. The full variable domain, rest sourced from reference TRBV11-2 and TRBJ2-1, is EAGVAQSPRYKIIEKRQSVAFWCNPISGHATLYWYQQILGQGPKLLIQFQNNGVVDDSQLPKDRFSAERLKGVDSTLKIQPAKLEDSAVYLCASSPTQGPYSSYNEQFFGPGTRLTVL.

The chain recombines TRBV3-1 (or the pseudogene TRBV3-2) with TRBJ2-1; 7 bases fit TRBD2. J was trimmed by 7 bases and V by 4 bases; bases with no gene match: 13. CDR3 size: 16 residues. Germline CDR1 is LGHDT and CDR2 is YNNKEL (reference sequence). The CDR3 loop reads CASSLTKRDSGNEQFF. CDR3 bases: TGTGCCAGCAGCCTCACCAAGCGGGACTCGGGGAATGAGCAGTTCTTC.

The V gene is TRBV4-3, the J gene TRBJ1-2; D is undetermined. Germline values: CDR1 LGHNA, CDR2 YSLEER. V gave up 4 bases and J gave up 6 bases, with 18 bases separating them. CDR3 length: 15 residues. CDR3 DNA: TGCGCCAGCAGCCCCTCCCCAGGTAATGGCCATGGCTACACCTTC. Protein sequence: CASSPSPGNGHGYTF.

This chain uses TRBV30 with TRBJ1-4; 7 positions match TRBD1. The junction had 1 base not matched to a gene; V was cut back by 3 bases and J by 0 bases. CDR1 and CDR2 from the germline V gene are GTSNPN and SVGIG (reference sequence). The length of the CDR3 is 14 residues. CDR3 coding DNA: TGTGCCTGGAGCCAGGGGGCAACTAATGAAAAACTGTTTTTT. As protein: CAWSQGATNEKLFF. The full variable domain, its missing parts supplied by reference TRBV30 and TRBJ1-4, is SQTIHQWPATLVQPVGSPLSLECTVEGTSNPNLYWYRQAAGRGLQLLFYSVGIGQISSEVPQNLSASRPQDRQFILSSKKLLLSDSGFYLCAWSQGATNEKLFFGSGTQLSVL.

The V call is TRBV27, the J call TRBJ1-5; 8 positions match TRBD1. Germline values: CDR1 MNHEY, CDR2 SMNVEV (reference sequence). The CDR3 covers 16 residues. Trimming at V came to 0 bases and at J to 6 bases, leaving 7 bases not matched to a gene. In DNA, the CDR3 is TGTGCCAGCAGTTTATCTGCAGGGGGCAGGCGTCAGCCCCAGCATTTT. Residues: CASSLSAGGRRQPQHF.

The V call is TRBV20-1, the J call TRBJ2-2, with a weak D call TRBD2 (6 bases). Germline V gene data show CDR1 as DFQATT and CDR2 as SNEGSKA (reference sequence). The CDR3 has 15 amino acids. Between the trimmed V and J ends, which lost 3 bases and 0 bases, there was a span of 11 bases. DNA of the CDR3: TGCAGTGCTAGTCCGCGGGGTCCGAACACCGGGGAGCTGTTTTTT. Amino acids: CSASPRGPNTGELFF.